Listed here are 27 T cell receptor beta chains from one sample, sequenced in a study of blood T cell repertoires in COVID-19. Sequenced by immunoSEQ multiplex PCR; TCRdb stores in-frame clones only, minus some. The sample has about 140,000 clones; about four fifths are singletons. Sequencing used peripheral blood. The receptors come from an elderly man with acute or convalescent COVID-19.

This clone was detected once. J is TRBJ2-2 and V is TRBV29-1; possible D gene TRBD1, 6 bases. Germline V gene data show CDR1 as SQVTM and CDR2 as ANQGSEA. Trimming took 4 bases from V and 6 from J, leaving 9 bases between them. CDR3 length: 12 amino acids. CDR3 region: CSVVTGPGELFF. The CDR3 region has the DNA TGCAGCGTTGTTACAGGGCCCGGGGAGCTGTTTTTT.

The J gene is TRBJ2-4, the V gene TRBV4-1, with a possible D match to TRBD2 (7 bases). CDR3 length equals 17 residues. The V gene's germline CDR1 is MGHRA and CDR2 YSYEKL. Trimming cost V 0 bases and J 0 bases, with 12 bases left between them. The CDR3 loop is CASSQEGGAVAKNIQYF. The CDR3 DNA reads as TGCGCCAGCAGCCAAGAGGGGGGGGCGGTAGCCAAAAACATTCAGTACTTC.

The chain couples TRBV5-6 to TRBJ2-1; D remains unclear. The V and J ends lost 0 bases and 10 bases respectively, with 11 bases between them. The CDR3 spans 13 residues. CDR1 and CDR2 from the germline V gene are SGHDT and YYEEEE. The DNA of the CDR3 is TGTGCCAGCAGCTTGGGCCCGATCGGGGAGCAGTTCTTC. Protein: CASSLGPIGEQFF.

The chain has TRBV10-3 and TRBJ2-7; TRBD1 aligns across 8 bases. Germline CDR1 ENHRY, CDR2 SYGVKD. The length of the CDR3 is 15 residues. V trimming: 10 bases; J trimming: 3 bases; junction bases outside the gene matches: 14. The chain's CDR3 is CATQTGEAVGYEQYF. CDR3 DNA: TGTGCCACCCAGACAGGGGAAGCAGTAGGCTACGAGCAGTACTTC.

The chain couples TRBV9 to TRBJ1-4; D remains ambiguous. Trimming left V 0 bases short and J 4 bases short, with 7 bases between. Germline CDR1 and CDR2: SGDLS and YYNGEE. The CDR3 covers 14 residues. The CDR3 here is CASSVAHNNEKLFF. The CDR3 DNA sequence: TGTGCCAGCAGCGTAGCTCACAATAATGAAAAACTGTTTTTT.

V and J are TRBV24-1 and TRBJ2-2; D not resolved. With 7 bases removed from V and 7 bases from J, the gap between germline ends came to 6 bases. The CDR3 has 11 residues. Germline loops: CDR1 KGHDR, CDR2 SFDVKD. The CDR3 spells CATSANGELFF. Written as DNA, the CDR3 is TGTGCCACCAGCGCTAACGGGGAGCTGTTTTTT.

This rearrangement joins TRBV27 to TRBJ2-7; tentative D call: TRBD2 (5 bases). The germline V gene encodes CDR1 MNHEY and CDR2 SMNVEV (reference sequence). V shed 0 bases and J shed 0 bases, with 6 bases lying between them. There are 14 residues in the CDR3. The DNA for the CDR3 is TGTGCCAGCAGTTTATCCCGGGACTCCTACGAGCAGTACTTC. Its protein product is CASSLSRDSYEQYF.

This clone occurred once. This chain uses TRBV7-6 with TRBJ2-2, with 8 bases that match TRBD2. The V gene end was trimmed by 7 bases and the J gene end by 5 bases; junction bases not matched to a gene: 12. The length of the CDR3 is 16 residues. The V gene's germline CDR1 is SGHVS and CDR2 FNYEAQ. The CDR3 nucleotides read TGTGCCAGCAACAAACTCGGGACTAGTGGGACCGGGGAGCTGTTTTTT. Protein product: CASNKLGTSGTGELFF.

The chain recombines TRBV2 with TRBJ2-3; 14 nucleotides line up with TRBD2. In germline, CDR1 is SNHLY, CDR2 FYNNEI. With V trimmed by 3 bases and J by 4 bases, 3 bases remained unmatched. The CDR3 spans 16 residues. The CDR3 reads CASSEPTSGGADTQYF. CDR3 DNA: TGTGCCAGCAGTGAGCCGACTAGCGGGGGGGCAGATACGCAGTATTTT. Full variable domain (missing parts from reference TRBV2 and TRBJ2-3): EPEVTQTPSHQVTQMGQEVILRCVPISNHLYFYWYRQILGQKVEFLVSFYNNEISEKSEIFDDQFSVERPDGSNFTLKIRSTKLEDSAMYFCASSEPTSGGADTQYFGPGTRLTVL.

This clone was seen only a few times. V usage is TRBV15 and J usage is TRBJ2-3; 13 bases fit TRBD2. J lost 3 bases, V lost 2 bases, and 2 bases had no gene match. The CDR3 runs to 16 residues. Germline-derived CDR1 and CDR2 are LNHNV and YYDKDF (reference sequence). CDR3 nucleotides: TGTGCCACCAGCAGAACACTAGCGGGGGGGACAGATACGCAGTATTTT. This sequence encodes CATSRTLAGGTDTQYF.

This chain uses TRBV9 with TRBJ2-7, with 8 bases aligning to TRBD2. Unmatched junction bases numbered 4, after V lost 2 bases and J lost 6 bases. CDR1 is SGDLS and CDR2 is YYNGEE in the germline V gene. This CDR3 spans 13 amino acids. CDR3 protein: CASSVTSEGEQYF. CDR3 bases: TGTGCCAGCAGCGTGACTAGCGAGGGCGAGCAGTACTTC.

The chain is built from TRBV11-2 and TRBJ2-7; 9 bases are a match to TRBD1. The CDR3 extends over 14 amino acids. The junction had 8 bases not matched to a gene; V was cut back by 4 bases and J by 7 bases. In germline, CDR1 is SGHAT, CDR2 FQNNGV. The chain's CDR3 is CASSSQQGAGEQYF. In nucleotides, the CDR3 is TGTGCCAGCAGCTCTCAACAGGGGGCCGGGGAGCAGTACTTC.

This chain connects TRBV7-3 to TRBJ1-1, with D possibly being TRBD1 (6 bases). This CDR3 is 14 amino acids long. Trimming cost V 5 bases and J 7 bases, with 17 bases left between them. Germline CDR1 is SGHTA and CDR2 is FQGTGA. In nucleotides, the CDR3 is TGTGCCAGCAGCCTTGAGGGGGGGCGGAGTGAAGCTTTCTTT. Translated: CASSLEGGRSEAFF.

This clone was detected only once. The V and J genes are TRBV28 and TRBJ1-1; possibly TRBD1 for D (6 bases). This CDR3 has 15 residues. Trimming took off 5 bases at V and 1 base at J, with 14 bases between the two ends. The germline V gene encodes CDR1 MDHEN and CDR2 SYDVKM. CDR3 coding DNA: TGTGCCAGCAGTAACTCAGGGGTTGGGAACACTGAAGCTTTCTTT. Protein: CASSNSGVGNTEAFF.

This sequence joins TRBV5-1 and TRBJ1-5; D possibly corresponds to TRBD1 (5 bases). Germline V gene data show CDR1 as SGHRS and CDR2 as YFSETQ. The CDR3 is 15 residues long. Trimming stripped 0 bases from V and 5 bases from J, with 12 bases between. The CDR3 DNA follows: TGCGCCAGCAGCTTGGACGGGGGGAATCATCAGCCCCAGCATTTT. This gives the protein CASSLDGGNHQPQHF.

The chain links TRBV4-1 to TRBJ1-1, with D unresolved. Germline lookup yields CDR1 MGHRA and CDR2 YSYEKL. The ends were cut back, 2 bases at V and 5 bases at J, with 15 bases in the middle. This CDR3 region has 15 residues. This chain's CDR3 is CASSQTEGLGTEAFF. CDR3 in DNA: TGCGCCAGCAGCCAAACGGAGGGTCTGGGAACTGAAGCTTTCTTT.

The chain joins TRBV7-2 to TRBJ2-4, with 8 bases identical to TRBD1. The V gene's germline CDR1 is SGHTA and CDR2 FQGNSA. Trimming removed 5 bases from V and 7 bases from J; junction bases left unmatched: 1. The CDR3 consists of 12 residues. This CDR3 is CASSRQGNIQYF. The DNA for the CDR3 is TGTGCCAGCAGCCGACAGGGGAACATTCAGTACTTC.

The chain recombines TRBV4-3 with TRBJ2-1; 15 bases are shared with TRBD2. J was trimmed by 9 bases and V by 1 base; bases with no gene match: 7. CDR1 and CDR2 (germline): LGHNA, YSLEER. The CDR3 loop spans 17 amino acids. The CDR3 reads CASSQGGLAGGLAEQFF. Here the CDR3 DNA reads TGCGCCAGCAGCCAAGGTGGACTAGCGGGGGGGCTGGCTGAGCAGTTCTTC.

V gene TRBV7-6 combines with J gene TRBJ1-6; 7 bases align to TRBD1. V lost 1 base and J lost 5; bases outside the gene matches: 2. The CDR3 has 15 amino acids. The germline CDR1 and CDR2 sequences are SGHVS and FNYEAQ. CDR3 loop: CASSLEGANNSPLHF. For the CDR3, the DNA is TGTGCCAGCAGCTTAGAGGGGGCGAATAATTCACCCCTCCACTTT.

The chain employs TRBV7-2 and TRBJ2-3; TRBD1 matches at 9 bases. CDR3 length: 15 amino acids. Germline V lookup: CDR1 SGHTA, CDR2 FQGNSA. Losses at the gene ends were 7 bases for V and 3 bases for J; bases not matched to a gene: 8. CDR3 region: CASKRRDRETDTQYF. The CDR3 bases are TGTGCCAGCAAACGCCGGGACAGGGAGACAGATACGCAGTATTTT.

This clone was observed a single time. The chain couples TRBV6-2 or TRBV6-3 to TRBJ1-1; D is unclear. This CDR3 spans 15 amino acids. V was cut by 0 bases and J by 1 base, with 9 bases left in between. Germline CDR1 MNHEY, CDR2 SVGEGT. DNA for the CDR3: TGTGCCAGCAGTTACTCGAGCTCGCAGAACACTGAAGCTTTCTTT. Amino acids: CASSYSSSQNTEAFF.

The rearrangement joins TRBV2 to TRBJ2-1; no clear D gene. The CDR3 contains 14 residues. Germline V gene sequence: CDR1 SNHLY, CDR2 FYNNEI. Trimming stripped 1 base from V and 1 base from J, with 5 bases between. CDR3 DNA: TGTGCCAGCAGTGAAGGGGCTTCCTACAATGAGCAGTTCTTC. It encodes CASSEGASYNEQFF.

The chain recombines TRBV7-3 with TRBJ1-1; TRBD1 matches at 7 bases. Per the germline V gene, CDR1 is SGHTA and CDR2 is FQGTGA. The CDR3 runs 13 residues. The J segment lost 6 bases and the V segment lost 5 bases, leaving 6 bases of the junction unmatched. CDR3 protein: CASSPTGPSEAFF. CDR3 DNA sequence: TGTGCCAGCAGCCCGACAGGGCCGTCTGAAGCTTTCTTT.

The chain is built from TRBV10-3 and TRBJ2-4, with 7 bases identical to TRBD1. Looked up from germline, CDR1 is ENHRY and CDR2 is SYGVKD. CDR3 length: 15 amino acids. The J segment lost 6 bases and the V segment lost 0 bases, leaving 5 bases of the junction unmatched. The CDR3 region has the DNA TGTGCCATCAGTGAGTCCCCGGGACAGCCAAACATTCAGTACTTC. Its protein product is CAISESPGQPNIQYF.

The J gene is TRBJ2-1, the V gene TRBV6-1; D possibly corresponds to TRBD1 (6 bases). Germline CDR1 is MNHNS and CDR2 is SASEGT. V lost 0 bases to trimming and J lost 8 bases, with 17 bases between them. The CDR3 extends over 16 amino acids. The CDR3 DNA reads TGTGCCAGCAGTGAAGCTGGCAGGGGATGGGGAGATGAGCAGTTCTTC. It yields the protein CASSEAGRGWGDEQFF.

CDR3 DNA sequence: TGTGCCAGCACCGATTCTAGCGGGGAATACAATGAGCAGTTCTTC. As protein: CASTDSSGEYNEQFF. This sequence joins TRBV28 and TRBJ2-1; 9 bases line up with TRBD2. Germline-derived CDR1 and CDR2 are MDHEN and SYDVKM. With V trimmed by 7 bases and J by 4 bases, 8 bases remained unmatched. The length of the CDR3 is 15 residues. Complete variable domain (other parts from reference TRBV28 and TRBJ2-1): DVKVTQSSRYLVKRTGEKVFLECVQDMDHENMFWYRQDPGLGLRLIYFSYDVKMKEKGDIPEGYSVSREKKERFSLILESASTNQTSMYLCASTDSSGEYNEQFFGPGTRLTVL.

This clone was seen repeatedly, ten times or more. This chain joins TRBV7-3 and TRBJ2-1, with D maybe TRBD2 (6 bases). CDR1 is SGHTA and CDR2 is FQGTGA in the germline V gene. This CDR3 comprises 13 residues. Trimming took 5 bases from V and 5 from J, leaving 10 bases between them. The DNA of the CDR3 is TGTGCCAGCAGCCGGGACTCACACAATGAGCAGTTCTTC. Protein sequence: CASSRDSHNEQFF.